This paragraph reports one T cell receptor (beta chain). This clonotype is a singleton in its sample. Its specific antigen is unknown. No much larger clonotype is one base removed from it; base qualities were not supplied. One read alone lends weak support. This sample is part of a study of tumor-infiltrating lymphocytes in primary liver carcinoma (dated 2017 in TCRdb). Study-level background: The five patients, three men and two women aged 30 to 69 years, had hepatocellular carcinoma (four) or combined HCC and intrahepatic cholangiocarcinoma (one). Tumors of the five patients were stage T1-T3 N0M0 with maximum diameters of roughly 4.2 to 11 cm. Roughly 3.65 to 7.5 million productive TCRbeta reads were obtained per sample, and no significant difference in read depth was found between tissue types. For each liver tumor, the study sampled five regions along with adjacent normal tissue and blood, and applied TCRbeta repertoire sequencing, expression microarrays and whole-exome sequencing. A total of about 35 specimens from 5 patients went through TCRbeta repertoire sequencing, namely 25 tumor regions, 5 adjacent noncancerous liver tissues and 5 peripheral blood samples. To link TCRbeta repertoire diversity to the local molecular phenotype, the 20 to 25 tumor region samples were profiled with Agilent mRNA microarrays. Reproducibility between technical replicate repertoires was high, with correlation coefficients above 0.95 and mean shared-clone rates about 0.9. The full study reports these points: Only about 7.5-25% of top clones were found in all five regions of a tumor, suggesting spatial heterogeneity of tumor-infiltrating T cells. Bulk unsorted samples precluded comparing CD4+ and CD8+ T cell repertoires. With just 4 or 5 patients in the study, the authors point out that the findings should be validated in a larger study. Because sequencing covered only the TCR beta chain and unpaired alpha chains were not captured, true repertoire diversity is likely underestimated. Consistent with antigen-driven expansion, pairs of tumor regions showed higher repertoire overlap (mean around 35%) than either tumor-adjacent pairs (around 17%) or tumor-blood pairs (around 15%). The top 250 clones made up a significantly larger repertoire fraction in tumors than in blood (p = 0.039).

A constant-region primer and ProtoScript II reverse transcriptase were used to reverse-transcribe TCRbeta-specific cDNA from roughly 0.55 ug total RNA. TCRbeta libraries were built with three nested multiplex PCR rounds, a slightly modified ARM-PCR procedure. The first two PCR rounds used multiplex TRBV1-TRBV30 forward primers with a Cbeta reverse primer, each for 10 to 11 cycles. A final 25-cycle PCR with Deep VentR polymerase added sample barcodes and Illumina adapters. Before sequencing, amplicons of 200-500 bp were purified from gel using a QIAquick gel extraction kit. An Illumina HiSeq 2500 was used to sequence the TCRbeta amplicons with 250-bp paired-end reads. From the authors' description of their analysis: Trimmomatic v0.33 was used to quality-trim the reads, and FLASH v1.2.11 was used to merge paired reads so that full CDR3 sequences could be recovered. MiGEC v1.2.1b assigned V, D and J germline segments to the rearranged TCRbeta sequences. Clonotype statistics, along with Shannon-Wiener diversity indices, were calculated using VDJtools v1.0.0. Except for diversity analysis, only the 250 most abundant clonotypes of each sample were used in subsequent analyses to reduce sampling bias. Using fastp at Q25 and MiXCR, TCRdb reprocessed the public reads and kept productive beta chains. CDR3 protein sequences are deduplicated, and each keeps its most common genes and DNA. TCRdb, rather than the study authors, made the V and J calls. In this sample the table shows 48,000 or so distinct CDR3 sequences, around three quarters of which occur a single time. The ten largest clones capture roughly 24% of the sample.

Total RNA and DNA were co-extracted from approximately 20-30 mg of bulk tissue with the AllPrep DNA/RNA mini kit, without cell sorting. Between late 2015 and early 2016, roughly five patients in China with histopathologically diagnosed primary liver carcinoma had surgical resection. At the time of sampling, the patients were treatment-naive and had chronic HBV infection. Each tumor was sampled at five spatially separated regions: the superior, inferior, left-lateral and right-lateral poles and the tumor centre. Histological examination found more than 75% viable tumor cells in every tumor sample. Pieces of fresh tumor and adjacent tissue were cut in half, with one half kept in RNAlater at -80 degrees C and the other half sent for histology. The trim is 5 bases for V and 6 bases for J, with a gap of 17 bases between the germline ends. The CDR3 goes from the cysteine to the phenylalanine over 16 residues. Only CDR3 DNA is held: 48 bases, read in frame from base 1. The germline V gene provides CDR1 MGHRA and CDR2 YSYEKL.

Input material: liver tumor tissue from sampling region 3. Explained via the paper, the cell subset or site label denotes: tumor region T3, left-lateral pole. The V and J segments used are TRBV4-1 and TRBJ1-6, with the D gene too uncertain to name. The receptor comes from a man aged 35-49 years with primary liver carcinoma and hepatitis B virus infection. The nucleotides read TGCGCCAGCAGCTCTATAGGACGTGACGTTAATTCACCCCTCCACTTT. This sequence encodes CASSSIGRDVNSPLHF.